This is a list of T cell receptor beta chains from one sample in a study of cytomegalovirus exposure and HLA in healthy donors. This table comes from immunoSEQ multiplex PCR, and its TCRdb copy is limited to in-frame clones, with some not included. Of 110,000 to 150,000 clones listed, about 79% are singletons. Sequencing was carried out using PBMCs. Receptors were obtained from a male donor in good health and CMV-seronegative. CDR3s leave out the opening cysteine and the closing phenylalanine or tryptophan. A D gene is named only where the DNA matches it firmly.

J gene,V gene,D gene,CDR3 protein
TRBJ1-4,TRBV6-1,NA,ASSGLGSREKLF
TRBJ1-2,TRBV6-6,NA,ASSYSTGYGYT
NA,TRBV6-1,TRBD1,ASEDRAKNYEQY
TRBJ1-2,TRBV5-8,NA,ASSLRVIKFYT
TRBJ2-5,TRBV7-2,TRBD2,ASSPRLAGGPRETQY
TRBJ2-7,TRBV7-9,NA,ASSSRREQY
TRBJ2-7,TRBV4-3,TRBD1,ASSQSTGGLSYEQY
TRBJ1-1,TRBV5-6,TRBD1,ASSLGRGDAF
TRBJ1-6,TRBV6-5,NA,ATGGSSYNSPLH
TRBJ2-2,TRBV6-4,NA,ASSGPTSWSGELF
TRBJ2-1,TRBV5-4,NA,ASSLLADSYNEQF
TRBJ1-3,TRBV7-8,NA,ASSFGSAGAFSGNTIY
TRBJ1-5,TRBV5-1,TRBD1,ASSLGGGQVEPQH
TRBJ2-2,TRBV5-4,TRBD2,ASSDPGLAAKNTGELF
TRBJ2-7,TRBV7-2,TRBD2,ASSHGSGRGSYEQY
TRBJ1-4,TRBV10-3,TRBD1,AIRGDSATNEKLF
TRBJ1-5,TRBV6-5,TRBD1,ASNTMQGGNQPQH
TRBJ2-5,TRBV6-1,NA,ASISRETQY
TRBJ2-7,TRBV6-1,NA,ASSEASDFYEQY
TRBJ1-2,TRBV6-1,NA,ASSEGLNRELGYGYT
TRBJ2-2,TRBV30,TRBD2,AWTERGVTGELF
TRBJ2-3,TRBV7-2,NA,ASSQILGDTQY
TRBJ1-2,TRBV27,NA,ASRYRVVTGYGYT
TRBJ1-2,TRBV30,NA,ASTGQGLYGYT
TRBJ1-4,TRBV5-1,NA,ASSSAGGGRGEKLF
TRBJ2-4,TRBV20-1,TRBD2,SARTSGGMY
TRBJ1-1,TRBV7-9,NA,SSSRRTTEAF
TRBJ2-7,TRBV29-1,NA,SVRTGQQNNYEQY